This paragraph reports one TCR beta chain. Antigen unknown. Using immunoSEQ multiplex PCR, the repertoire was profiled, and TCRdb retains in-frame clones only, with some absent. The sample consists of about 150,000 clones, more than 85% of them appearing once. The data are from a study of T cell responses to AZD1222 COVID-19 vaccine. Study observations and caveats: In all cases, repertoires were sampled only after the peak T cell response. A rise in Spike-specific TCR breadth and depth followed two AZD1222 doses.

The receptor was isolated from an adult in good health. The source material was peripheral blood, sampled on day 0 of AZD1222 vaccination.

The CDR3 sequence: CASTSRGGINEQFF. As DNA, the CDR3 is TGTGCCAGCACGTCCCGGGGGGGGATCAATGAGCAGTTCTTC. The V gene is TRBV28, the J gene TRBJ2-1; 8 bases fit TRBD2. CDR1 and CDR2 (germline): MDHEN, SYDVKM. J lost 6 bases, V lost 7 bases, and 8 bases had no gene match. The CDR3 totals 14 residues.